Below, one T cell receptor beta chain is given with its context. Its antigen is undetermined. This sample is drawn from a study of cytomegalovirus exposure and HLA in healthy donors. Study observations and caveats: For most subjects, TCR beta sequences were reported to predict HLA-A and HLA-B alleles with accuracy. Later on, analysis showed that most CMV-associated TCR beta chains appeared to be HLA-restricted. A prior analysis recorded that most TCR beta V segments were productive about 90% or about 30% of the time.

V lost 0 bases and J lost 0; bases outside the gene matches: 12. The CDR3 loop spans 19 amino acids. CDR1 is MGHRA and CDR2 is YSYEKL in the germline V gene. PCR primers comprised 60 Vbeta and 13 Jbeta primers. Measured with immunoSEQ multiplex PCR; TCRdb has only the in-frame clones, and not every one. In the table there are some 70,000 clones, about 75% of which are singletons. The V call is TRBV4-1, the J call TRBJ2-7, with 9 positions matching TRBD2. The clonotype was recovered from a man aged 18-30 years in good health and CMV-seronegative. The sequencing sample was made of PBMCs. CDR3 nucleotide sequence: TGCGCCAGCAGCCAAGAAGCGGGGGGCGGCGGGGGCCTCTCCTACGAGCAGTACTTC. Translation: CASSQEAGGGGGLSYEQYF.